Shown below are 21 T cell receptor beta chains from a single sample sequenced in a study of shared clonotypes between healthy human individuals. Some clones are missing from TCRdb's copy, which holds only in-frame ones; the method was immunoSEQ multiplex PCR. The data show over 400,000 clones, over 70% seen once. Sequences were obtained from PBMCs. The receptors come from a middle-aged woman in good health. Some clones in this sample may be carry-over from other donors' samples.

V and J are TRBV18 and TRBJ2-1; D ambiguous. Germline V gene lookup returns CDR1 KGHSH and CDR2 LQKENI. The CDR3 has 13 residues. The V and J ends lost 10 bases and 6 bases respectively, with 16 bases between them. CDR3 sequence: CATTALGVNEQFF. The CDR3 nucleotides read TGTGCCACCACCGCCCTTGGGGTCAATGAGCAGTTCTTC.

A single count supports this clone. The chain uses TRBV10-1 and TRBJ2-7, with TRBD1 matching 7 bases. Trimming took 3 bases from V and 3 from J; bases not matched to a gene: 11. The length of the CDR3 is 16 residues. Germline CDR1 and CDR2: WNHNN and SYGVQD (reference sequence). CDR3 DNA sequence: TGCGCCAGCAGTGACCCCGCGGACAGGAGAAGCTACGAGCAGTACTTC. Residues: CASSDPADRRSYEQYF.

This clone has a count of ten or more. The chain combines TRBV28 with TRBJ2-3; 7 bases agree with TRBD2. Germline V gene sequence: CDR1 MDHEN, CDR2 SYDVKM. The V segment lost 3 bases and the J segment 1 base; nucleotides outside the gene matches: 7. This CDR3 comprises 16 residues. The CDR3 coding sequence is TGTGCCAGCAGTTTCGCTAGCGGTTATCGCACAGATACGCAGTATTTT. It translates to CASSFASGYRTDTQYF.

On this clone: A much larger clone is a single base away; this may be a read error. Different DNA sequences within this sample yield the same CDR3. V and J are TRBV4-1 and TRBJ2-5, with TRBD1 as a possible D gene (5 bases). Trimming left V 8 bases short and J 5 bases short, with 18 bases between. In germline, CDR1 is MGHRA, CDR2 YSYEKL. The CDR3 has 14 residues. In DNA form, the CDR3 reads TGCGCCAGCGGGCTCACGACAGCACAGGAGACCCAGTACTTC. Protein sequence: CASGLTTAQETQYF.

This clone was counted only a few times. This probably arose from a read error, given a far larger clone one base away. The chain links TRBV2 to TRBJ2-7; D is uncertain. The CDR3 length is 12 residues. The V gene's germline CDR1 is SNHLY and CDR2 FYNNEI. The CDR3 here is CASSGGRYGQYF. In nucleotides, the CDR3 is TGTGCCAGCAGTGGTGGACGTTACGGGCAGTACTTC.

J is TRBJ2-1 and V is TRBV5-1; no firm D call. The CDR3 has 17 residues. Trimming took off 1 base at V and 0 bases at J, with 14 bases between the two ends. The germline CDR1 and CDR2 sequences are SGHRS and YFSETQ. The CDR3 here is CASSLLPGVGSYNEQFF. The CDR3 DNA is TGCGCCAGCAGCTTGCTTCCCGGCGTCGGCTCCTACAATGAGCAGTTCTTC.

The chain joins TRBV2 to TRBJ1-1, with D possibly being TRBD1 (5 bases). CDR1 and CDR2 (germline): SNHLY, FYNNEI. The germline V and J ends were trimmed by 0 bases and 1 base, with 21 bases remaining between them. This CDR3 contains 19 residues. CDR3 sequence: CASSEAPVGTLLKNTEAFF. The CDR3 DNA is TGTGCCAGCAGTGAAGCCCCGGTAGGGACCCTACTGAAGAACACTGAAGCTTTCTTT.

The V call is TRBV28, the J call TRBJ2-7; D unclear. Germline-derived CDR1 and CDR2 are MDHEN and SYDVKM. This CDR3 has 13 residues. The V end lost 6 bases, the J end lost 2 bases, and 11 bases lay between the germline ends. The CDR3 reads CASRRSATYEQYF. In nucleotides, the CDR3 is TGTGCCAGCAGACGGAGCGCCACCTACGAGCAGTACTTC. Looking up the rest from reference TRBV28 and TRBJ2-7 gives the full variable domain: DVKVTQSSRYLVKRTGEKVFLECVQDMDHENMFWYRQDPGLGLRLIYFSYDVKMKEKGDIPEGYSVSREKKERFSLILESASTNQTSMYLCASRRSATYEQYFGPGTRLTVT.

This rearrangement joins TRBV27 to TRBJ1-4; D is uncertain. Germline assignment: CDR1 MNHEY and CDR2 SMNVEV (reference sequence). This CDR3 region has 12 residues. Trimming pared 6 bases from V and 8 bases from J, leaving 10 bases between. The CDR3 DNA reads TGTGCCAGCAGCCAGATGGGAGAAAAACTGTTTTTT. This sequence encodes CASSQMGEKLFF.

The chain uses TRBV14 and TRBJ1-3; maybe TRBD1 (5 bases). The CDR3 contains 16 residues. V gave up 1 base and J gave up 0 bases, with 10 bases separating them. Germline CDR1 is SGHDN and CDR2 is FVKESK. In DNA form, the CDR3 reads TGTGCCAGCAGCCAAGTATCAGGGAGCTCTGGAAACACCATATATTTT. Amino acids: CASSQVSGSSGNTIYF. The variable domain in full, completed from reference TRBV14 and TRBJ1-3, reads EAGVTQFPSHSVIEKGQTVTLRCDPISGHDNLYWYRRVMGKEIKFLLHFVKESKQDESGMPNNRFLAERTGGTYSTLKVQPAELEDSGVYFCASSQVSGSSGNTIYFGEGSWLTVV.

With regard to this clone: The likely explanation is a read error, given a far larger clone one base away. The J gene is TRBJ1-5, the V gene TRBV6-5; TRBD1 is a possible D gene (5 bases). Germline V gives CDR1 MNHEY, CDR2 SVGAGI. V shed 5 bases and J shed 6 bases, with 17 bases lying between them. The CDR3 runs 15 residues. CDR3 sequence reads: CASSPQWGWSQPQHF. The DNA for the CDR3 is TGTGCCAGCAGTCCACAGTGGGGGTGGAGTCAGCCCCAGCATTTT.

V usage is TRBV6-1 and J usage is TRBJ1-2; no firm D call. This CDR3 region has 12 residues. V lost 9 bases to trimming and J lost 4 bases, with 12 bases between them. Germline assignment: CDR1 MNHNS and CDR2 SASEGT. This CDR3 reads CASTLEFYGYTF. The CDR3 bases are TGTGCCAGTACTCTTGAGTTCTATGGCTACACCTTC.

The CDR3 bases are TGTGCCAGCAGTGGTCGTGGGCGCGGTAATGAAAAACTGTTTTTT. Translating it yields CASSGRGRGNEKLFF. This rearrangement joins TRBV6-1 to TRBJ1-4; D call uncertain. Looked up from germline, CDR1 is MNHNS and CDR2 is SASEGT. The CDR3 sequence is 15 residues long. Trimming left V 4 bases short and J 4 bases short, with 13 bases between.

This clone is a singleton in its sample. A far larger clone differs by one base, so this is likely a read error. The sample carries other DNA sequences with the same CDR3. This chain joins TRBV6-1 and TRBJ2-7; 8 bases agree with TRBD2. This CDR3 is built from 14 residues. With V trimmed by 6 bases and J by 2 bases, 6 bases remained unmatched. CDR1 and CDR2 from the germline V gene are MNHNS and SASEGT. CDR3 residues: CASSDLAGPYEQYF. In DNA form, the CDR3 reads TGTGCCAGCAGCGACCTAGCGGGCCCCTACGAGCAGTACTTC.

As concerns this clone: It is likely a read error: a sequence one base away is far more abundant. Other DNA sequences in the same sample also yield this CDR3. The V call is TRBV27, the J call TRBJ1-5; D might be TRBD1 (6 bases). The CDR3 runs 15 residues. Germline V CDR1 and CDR2: MNHEY, SMNVEV (reference sequence). The CDR3 sequence: CASSPSQGLNQPQHF. The CDR3 DNA reads TGCGCCAGCAGTCCATCACAGGGTCTCAATCAGCCCCAGCATTTT.

This clone was detected once. The rearrangement links TRBV11-2 to TRBJ2-7, with 8 bases lining up with TRBD1. CDR3 length equals 13 residues. CDR1 and CDR2 from the germline V gene are SGHAT and FQNNGV. After removal of 5 bases from V and 0 bases from J, the junction contained 0 bases not matched to a gene. The DNA of the CDR3 is TGTGCCAGCAGCACAGGGGGCTCCTACGAGCAGTACTTC. Protein: CASSTGGSYEQYF.

This clone showed up just once. The chain links TRBV5-4 to TRBJ2-5; a possible D gene is TRBD2 (5 bases). CDR1 and CDR2 (germline): SGHNT, YYREEE (reference sequence). There are 13 residues in the CDR3. V dropped 5 bases and J dropped 1 base, with 9 bases sitting between them. The CDR3 loop reads CASSSGGQETQYF. In DNA, the CDR3 is TGTGCCAGCAGTAGTGGAGGCCAAGAGACCCAGTACTTC.

The V call is TRBV7-9, the J call TRBJ2-7; tentative D call: TRBD2 (5 bases). CDR1 is SEHNR and CDR2 is FQNEAQ in the germline V gene (reference sequence). The V end was cut by 2 bases, the J end by 2 bases, with 13 bases between. The CDR3 sequence is 15 residues long. CDR3 sequence: CASSLRSGGPYEQYF. CDR3 coding DNA: TGTGCCAGCAGCTTAAGGTCAGGAGGTCCCTACGAGCAGTACTTC.

With respect to this clone: A far larger clone is off by one base, so a read error is likely. Other DNA sequences in this specimen translate into the identical CDR3. The DNA for the CDR3 is TGTGCCACCAGTAAGAGGTGGGGGTCGCGCTACGAGCAGTACTTC. Protein sequence: CATSKRWGSRYEQYF. V usage is TRBV15 and J usage is TRBJ2-7; D tentatively reads TRBD1 or TRBD2 (5 bases each). Germline V gene sequence: CDR1 LNHNV, CDR2 YYDKDF (reference sequence). CDR3 length equals 15 residues. V was pared by 6 bases and J by 3 bases, with 18 bases between. Combining the CDR3 with reference TRBV15 and TRBJ2-7 gives the whole variable domain DAMVIQNPRYQVTQFGKPVTLSCSQTLNHNVMYWYQQKSSQAPKLLFHYYDKDFNNEADTPDNFQSRRPNTSFCFLDIRSPGLGDTAMYLCATSKRWGSRYEQYFGPGTRLTVT.

The CDR3 region has the DNA TGTGCCAGCAGTTTTCTAGACCCGCTAGCGGGAGGGAACAATGAGCAGTTCTTC. Translating gives CASSFLDPLAGGNNEQFF. The chain uses TRBV27 and TRBJ2-1; TRBD2 agrees at 12 bases. Trimming at V came to 3 bases and at J to 5 bases, leaving 11 bases not matched to a gene. Germline values: CDR1 MNHEY, CDR2 SMNVEV (reference sequence). The CDR3 consists of 18 residues.

The genes are TRBV15 and TRBJ1-2; 7 bases align to TRBD1. Trimming took 1 base from V and 4 from J; bases not matched to a gene: 3. CDR1 and CDR2 (germline): LNHNV, YYDKDF (reference sequence). The CDR3 loop spans 14 amino acids. The CDR3 DNA reads TGTGCCACCAGCAGAGCAGGGGGGGTCTATGGCTACACCTTC. This gives the protein CATSRAGGVYGYTF.